Listed below are T cell receptor beta chains from one sample, sequenced in a study of blood T cell repertoires in COVID-19. Libraries were prepared by immunoSEQ multiplex PCR; TCRdb keeps only in-frame clonotypes and omits some of them. The sample shows roughly 100,000 clones, almost 85% of them seen only once. The sequencing sample was made of peripheral blood. These receptors came from a middle-aged man with active or convalescent COVID-19. Both conserved end residues are part of each CDR3. The order of the fields is CDR3 protein, J gene, V gene.

CDR3: CASGRGSTNEKLFF; J: TRBJ1-4; V: TRBV2
CDR3: CASSLAIPQGEKLFF; J: TRBJ1-4; V: TRBV7-9
CDR3: CASSLWSGGAQETQYF; J: TRBJ2-5; V: TRBV7-8
CDR3: CASSPPSRVGNTIYF; J: TRBJ1-3; V: TRBV18
CDR3: CASSQVLSGAYEQYF; J: TRBJ2-7; V: TRBV4-3
CDR3: CASTLVAGQTSPLHF; J: TRBJ1-6; V: TRBV19
CDR3: CASSLLRGSGNTIYF; J: TRBJ1-3; V: TRBV3-1/TRBV3-2
CDR3: CASSQASRDFSSGNTIYF; J: TRBJ1-3; V: TRBV3-1/TRBV3-2
CDR3: CASSQEVGLTGANVLTF; J: TRBJ2-6; V: TRBV14
CDR3: CASSPSGISYNSPLHF; J: TRBJ1-6; V: TRBV28
CDR3: CASSSNAGEQFF; J: TRBJ2-1; V: TRBV7-3
CDR3: CASSIGPTEAFF; J: TRBJ1-1; V: TRBV19